This is a list of T cell receptor beta chains from one sample in a study of T-cell memory formation after mild COVID-19. MiXCR, run by TCRdb on the 5' RACE reads, gives a single entry per CDR3 protein. The table records around 440,000 distinct CDR3 sequences, around a sixth of them present only once. Sequencing was performed on PBMCs or a T cell subset sorted from them (not recorded which). These receptors all come from an adult woman who had mild COVID-19 (a few samples of this study predate the infection). Cell type and time point are not known. The CDR3 runs from the conserved cysteine through the conserved F or W. A D gene is named only where the DNA matches it firmly. Rows give clone size only sometimes, using once, few, many, or a class for an expanded clone.

D gene: NA; V gene: TRBV30; J gene: TRBJ2-3; clone size: NA; CDR3 DNA: TGTGCCTGGAGTCTTGGGTTCGGGACAGATACGCAGTATTTT; CDR3 protein: CAWSLGFGTDTQYF
D gene: NA; V gene: TRBV20-1; J gene: TRBJ2-1; clone size: few; CDR3 DNA: TGCAGTGCTAGAGTATGGAGGGGGGCGAGCTCCTACAATGAGCAGTTCTTC; CDR3 protein: CSARVWRGASSYNEQFF
D gene: NA; V gene: TRBV12-3/TRBV12-4; J gene: TRBJ2-1; clone size: few; CDR3 DNA: TGTGCCAGCAGTCTTGAGCGCGGGTACGTCAATGAGCAGTTCTTC; CDR3 protein: CASSLERGYVNEQFF
D gene: NA; V gene: TRBV15; J gene: TRBJ2-3; clone size: NA; CDR3 DNA: TGTGCCACCAGCAGAGCTACGAGCGGAGGGGTCACAGATACGCAGTATTTT; CDR3 protein: CATSRATSGGVTDTQYF
D gene: TRBD2; V gene: TRBV20-1; J gene: TRBJ2-1; clone size: NA; CDR3 DNA: TGCAGTGCTAGAGGACGTAGGGCTAGCGGGAGGTTAAATGAGCAGTTCTTC; CDR3 protein: CSARGRRASGRLNEQFF
D gene: NA; V gene: TRBV2; J gene: TRBJ2-7; clone size: few; CDR3 DNA: TGTGCCGGAGGCAGGGGTTACGAGCAGTACTTC; CDR3 protein: CAGGRGYEQYF
D gene: NA; V gene: TRBV19; J gene: TRBJ2-2; clone size: NA; CDR3 DNA: TGTGCCAGTAGTATGGGGATATCGGGTCCTGGGGAGCTGTTTTTT; CDR3 protein: CASSMGISGPGELFF
D gene: NA; V gene: TRBV12-3/TRBV12-4; J gene: TRBJ2-3; clone size: NA; CDR3 DNA: TGTGCCAGCGGGGGCAGGGTGGGAACAGATACGCAGTATTTT; CDR3 protein: CASGGRVGTDTQYF
D gene: NA; V gene: TRBV7-8; J gene: TRBJ1-2; clone size: NA; CDR3 DNA: TGTGCCAGCAGCTTAGCGCGAGGGTTTCGTAGCTATGGCTACACCTTC; CDR3 protein: CASSLARGFRSYGYTF
D gene: TRBD1; V gene: TRBV20-1; J gene: TRBJ1-2; clone size: few; CDR3 DNA: TGCAGTGCAACGACCGGGACAGGGGGCTACTATGGCTACACCTTC; CDR3 protein: CSATTGTGGYYGYTF
D gene: NA; V gene: TRBV24-1; J gene: TRBJ1-1; clone size: NA; CDR3 DNA: TGTGCCACCAGTGATTTGGAGGGACAACCATCTTCCTTT; CDR3 protein: CATSDLEGQPSSF
D gene: NA; V gene: TRBV4-1; J gene: TRBJ2-1; clone size: few; CDR3 DNA: TGCGCCAGCAGCCAGGACTTGCCCACCTACAATGAGCAGTTCTTC; CDR3 protein: CASSQDLPTYNEQFF
D gene: NA; V gene: TRBV5-1; J gene: TRBJ2-3; clone size: NA; CDR3 DNA: TGCGCCACCGCCCGAGCCCCCACAGATACGCAGTATTTT; CDR3 protein: CATARAPTDTQYF
D gene: TRBD1; V gene: TRBV9; J gene: TRBJ2-1; clone size: few; CDR3 DNA: TGTGCCAGCAGCGTAGCAGGAGACAGGGGCTACAATGAGCAGTTCTTC; CDR3 protein: CASSVAGDRGYNEQFF
D gene: TRBD2; V gene: TRBV7-2; J gene: TRBJ2-7; clone size: NA; CDR3 DNA: TGTGCCAGCAGCTTAGAGGGGACTAGCGGCCACGAGCAGTACTTC; CDR3 protein: CASSLEGTSGHEQYF
D gene: TRBD1; V gene: TRBV7-8; J gene: TRBJ2-7; clone size: few; CDR3 DNA: TGTGCCAGCAGCTTGTACAGGGGCAACGAGCAGTACTTC; CDR3 protein: CASSLYRGNEQYF
D gene: NA; V gene: TRBV29-1; J gene: TRBJ2-5; clone size: NA; CDR3 DNA: TGCAGCGCCCGCCCCGCGAAAGGGGTAGAGACCCAGTACTTC; CDR3 protein: CSARPAKGVETQYF
D gene: NA; V gene: TRBV20-1; J gene: TRBJ2-2; clone size: few; CDR3 DNA: TGCAGTGCTAGATACGTTGAGGGGGCGAACACCGGGGAGCTGTTTTTT; CDR3 protein: CSARYVEGANTGELFF
D gene: NA; V gene: TRBV20-1; J gene: TRBJ2-7; clone size: many; CDR3 DNA: TGCAGTGCTACGGGACGCAACCACTACGAGCAGTACTTC; CDR3 protein: CSATGRNHYEQYF
D gene: NA; V gene: TRBV7-9; J gene: TRBJ2-3; clone size: many; CDR3 DNA: TGTGCCAGCAGCTTAAGGGCAGCAGATACGCAGTATTTT; CDR3 protein: CASSLRAADTQYF
D gene: NA; V gene: TRBV14; J gene: TRBJ2-1; clone size: NA; CDR3 DNA: TGTGCCAGCACCGCGTTCCAAAGCTCCTACAATGAGCAGTTCTTC; CDR3 protein: CASTAFQSSYNEQFF